This T cell receptor (beta chain) was captured in a study of OX40 agonist ivuxolimab in advanced cancers. Only in-frame clones appear in the TCRdb table, and some are missing; sequencing was by immunoSEQ multiplex PCR. The data show some 63,000 clones, with 94% seen just once and around 19% held by the top ten. This CDR3 is built from 16 residues. V shed 3 bases, J shed 6 bases, and the junction held 8 bases outside the gene matches. Germline V lookup: CDR1 SGHNT, CDR2 YYREEE (reference sequence). This sequence originates from an adult with an advanced solid tumor such as melanoma, head and neck, liver or kidney cancer. The sample in question was CD4+ or CD8+ T cells sorted from blood, obtained in a trial of the OX40 agonist ivuxolimab. The rearrangement links TRBV5-4 to TRBJ2-1; 11 nucleotides agree with TRBD2. Here the CDR3 DNA reads TGTGCCAGCAGCTCGGGGACTAGCGGAGCGACCAATGAGCAGTTCTTC. It encodes CASSSGTSGATNEQFF.